This T cell receptor (beta chain) is drawn from a study of T cell changes during pregnancy in multiple sclerosis. The germline V gene has CDR1 SGHVS and CDR2 FNYEAQ. Trimming at V came to 3 bases and at J to 5 bases, leaving 3 bases not matched to a gene. This CDR3 is built from 16 residues. The data were produced by immunoSEQ multiplex PCR, yet TCRdb's version contains in-frame clones alone and is incomplete. The data hold 60,000 to 85,000 clones, with approximately 91% observed a single time. Sample: peripheral blood, taken in the second trimester of pregnancy. The receptor comes from a female donor with multiple sclerosis, enrolled in a pregnancy study. The chain couples TRBV7-6 to TRBJ1-6; TRBD1 agrees at 11 bases. The CDR3 bases are TGTGCCAGCAGCTTGGGACAGGGGGTAGATAATTCACCCCTCCACTTT. Encoded protein: CASSLGQGVDNSPLHF. Full variable domain (remainder filled in from reference TRBV7-6 and TRBJ1-6): GAGVSQSPRYKVTKRGQDVALRCDPISGHVSLYWYRQALGQGPEFLTYFNYEAQQDKSGLPNDRFSAERPEGSISTLTIQRTEQRDSAMYRCASSLGQGVDNSPLHFGNGTRLTVT.